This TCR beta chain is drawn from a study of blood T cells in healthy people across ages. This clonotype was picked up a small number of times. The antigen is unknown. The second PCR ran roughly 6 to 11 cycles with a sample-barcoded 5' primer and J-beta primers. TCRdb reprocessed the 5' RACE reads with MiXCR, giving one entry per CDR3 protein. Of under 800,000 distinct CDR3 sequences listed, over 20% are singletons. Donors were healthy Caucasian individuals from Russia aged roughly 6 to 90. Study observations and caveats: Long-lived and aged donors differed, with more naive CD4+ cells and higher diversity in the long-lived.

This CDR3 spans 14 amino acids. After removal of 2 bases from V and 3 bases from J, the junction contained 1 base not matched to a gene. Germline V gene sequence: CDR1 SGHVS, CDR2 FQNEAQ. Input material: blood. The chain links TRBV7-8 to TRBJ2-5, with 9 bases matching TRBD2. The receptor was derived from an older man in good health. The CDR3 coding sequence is TGTGCCAGCAGCTTAATAGCGGGAGAAGAGACCCAGTACTTC. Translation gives CASSLIAGEETQYF.